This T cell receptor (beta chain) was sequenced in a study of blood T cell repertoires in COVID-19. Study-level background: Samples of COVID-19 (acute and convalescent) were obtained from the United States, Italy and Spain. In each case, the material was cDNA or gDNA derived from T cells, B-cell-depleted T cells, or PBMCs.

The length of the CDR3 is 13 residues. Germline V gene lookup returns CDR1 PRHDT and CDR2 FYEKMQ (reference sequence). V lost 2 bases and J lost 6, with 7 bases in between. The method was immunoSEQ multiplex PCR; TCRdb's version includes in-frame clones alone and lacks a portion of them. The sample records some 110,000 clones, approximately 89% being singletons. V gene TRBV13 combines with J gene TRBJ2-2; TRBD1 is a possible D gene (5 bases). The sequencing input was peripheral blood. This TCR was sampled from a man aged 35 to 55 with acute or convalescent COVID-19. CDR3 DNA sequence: TGTGCCAGCAGCTTAAAGGGGCCCGGGGAGCTGTTTTTT. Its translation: CASSLKGPGELFF. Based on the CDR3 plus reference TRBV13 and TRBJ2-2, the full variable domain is AAGVIQSPRHLIKEKRETATLKCYPIPRHDTVYWYQQGPGQDPQFLISFYEKMQSDKGSIPDRFSAQQFSDYHSELNMSSLELGDSALYFCASSLKGPGELFFGEGSRLTVL.